This T cell receptor beta chain was found in a study of blood T cell repertoires in COVID-19. At the level of the study: The study drew acute and convalescent COVID-19 samples from the United States, Italy and Spain. T cells, B-cell-depleted T cells, or PBMCs provided the cDNA or gDNA that served as material.

This CDR3 contains 15 residues. V dropped 1 base and J dropped 9 bases, with 13 bases sitting between them. The V gene's germline CDR1 is SGHTA and CDR2 FQGNSA. Original data processing: Estimates of nucleated cell counts were drawn from the amplification of reference gene primers. Using immunoSEQ multiplex PCR, the repertoire was profiled, and TCRdb retains in-frame clones only, with some absent. The V and J calls and the clone size are those of that table, but D and trimming were determined from the DNA. The table has about 370,000 clones, nearly 90% seen once; the top ten hold 6.5% to 7%. The sequence derives from a man younger than 35 with active or convalescent COVID-19. The sequenced sample consisted of peripheral blood. The chain uses TRBV7-2 and TRBJ1-6, with D unclear. CDR3 region: CASSLDPVSGSPLHF. The DNA for the CDR3 is TGTGCCAGCAGCTTAGACCCCGTTTCGGGTTCACCCCTCCACTTT.